A selection of T cell receptor beta chains follows, all from one sample in a study of OX40 agonist ivuxolimab in advanced cancers. The method was immunoSEQ multiplex PCR; TCRdb's version includes in-frame clones alone and lacks a portion of them. The repertoire holds approximately 65,000 clones, approximately 86% seen once, with 0.85% to 1.4% in the top ten. This material consisted of CD4+ or CD8+ T cells sorted from blood, taken in a trial of the OX40 agonist ivuxolimab. These receptors were taken from an adult with an advanced solid tumor such as melanoma, head and neck, liver or kidney cancer. Each CDR3 is given with its conserved first and last residue. D genes are given only for firm matches. Expanded clones get a size class; other rows say once, few or many, or leave the size out.

TRBD1 TRBJ1-2 NA TRBV11-2 14 CASSARTGPAGYTF TGTGCCAGCAGCGCCCGGACAGGGCCGGCTGGCTACACCTTC
NA TRBJ2-3 NA TRBV9 16 CASSPSGTGNTDTQYF TGTGCCAGCAGCCCTTCCGGGACGGGGAACACAGATACGCAGTATTTT
TRBD1 TRBJ1-2 NA TRBV14 14 CASSPGQGYYGYTF TGTGCCAGCAGCCCTGGACAGGGGTACTATGGCTACACCTTC
TRBD1 TRBJ1-4 NA TRBV5-6 15 CASSQWTGGNEKLFF TGTGCCAGCAGCCAGTGGACAGGGGGTAATGAAAAACTGTTTTTT
NA TRBJ2-7 NA TRBV7-2 12 CASSPTSGEQYF TGTGCCAGCAGCCCGACCTCGGGCGAGCAGTACTTC
NA TRBJ2-7 once TRBV4-1 16 CASSQLTDHSSYEQYF TGCGCCAGCAGCCAATTGACAGACCACAGCTCCTACGAGCAGTACTTC
TRBD2 TRBJ2-7 NA TRBV28 15 CASRGLAGGSYEQYF TGTGCCAGCAGAGGACTAGCGGGGGGCTCCTACGAGCAGTACTTC
TRBD1 TRBJ2-7 NA TRBV7-2 12 CASSLETGGLYF TGTGCCAGCAGCTTAGAAACAGGGGGCTTATACTTC
NA TRBJ1-5 NA TRBV7-8 14 CASSSPGLNQPQHF TGTGCCAGCAGCTCCCCCGGGCTGAATCAGCCCCAGCATTTT
NA TRBJ2-7 NA TRBV6-1 15 CASRLQEVRSYEQYF TGTGCCAGCAGGCTACAGGAAGTACGCTCCTACGAGCAGTACTTC
NA TRBJ1-4 NA TRBV27 15 CASSPRQAGSEKLFF TGTGCCAGCAGTCCCAGACAGGCGGGGAGTGAAAAACTGTTTTTT
NA TRBJ2-5 NA TRBV15 14 CATSRRDDQETQYF TGTGCCACCAGCAGAAGGGACGACCAAGAGACCCAGTACTTC
NA TRBJ2-3 NA TRBV19 15 CASSGRGLPGGTQYF TGTGCCAGCTCGGGACGTGGATTGCCTGGGGGTACGCAGTATTTT
TRBD1 TRBJ1-1 NA TRBV28 15 CASSSMTGTNTEAFF TGTGCCAGCAGTTCAATGACAGGGACGAACACTGAAGCTTTCTTT
NA TRBJ1-5 NA TRBV5-8 14 CASSPGRPNQPQHF TGTGCCAGCAGCCCCGGACGGCCGAATCAGCCCCAGCATTTT
NA TRBJ2-7 NA TRBV5-1 16 CASSPPTDGAGYEQYF TGCGCCAGCAGCCCGCCAACCGACGGGGCGGGCTACGAGCAGTACTTC
NA TRBJ2-5 NA TRBV28 14 CASSLTGLSGTQYF TGTGCCAGCAGTTTGACAGGCCTTTCGGGGACCCAGTACTTC
NA TRBJ1-4 NA TRBV27 15 CASSQRDTSNEKLFF TGTGCCAGCAGTCAACGGGACACCTCTAATGAAAAACTGTTTTTT
NA TRBJ2-7 few TRBV10-1 13 CARYWSDSYEQYF TGCGCCCGGTACTGGAGTGACTCCTACGAGCAGTACTTC
NA TRBJ2-7 NA TRBV19 16 CASSISGTDGHNEQYF TGTGCCAGTAGTATCTCCGGGACTGACGGGCATAACGAGCAGTACTTC
NA TRBJ1-3 NA TRBV10-2 15 CASSERRGAGNTIYF TGCGCCAGCAGTGAGAGGCGAGGGGCTGGAAACACCATATATTTT
NA TRBJ1-2 NA TRBV20-1 11 CSARSRGEKSF TGCAGTGCTAGATCCAGGGGCGAAAAATCCTTC
NA TRBJ2-7 NA TRBV6-1 12 CASMGSTYEQYF TGTGCCAGCATGGGGTCTACCTACGAGCAGTACTTC
NA TRBJ2-3 NA TRBV7-2 14 CASSPDSFTDTQYF TGTGCCAGCAGCCCGGACTCTTTCACAGATACGCAGTATTTT
NA TRBJ2-2 NA TRBV7-3 13 CASSYLNTGELFF TGTGCCAGCAGCTACCTGAACACCGGGGAGCTGTTTTTT
TRBD2 TRBJ2-7 NA TRBV7-8 16 CASSRLAGGSTYEQYF TGTGCCAGCAGCCGGCTAGCGGGAGGGTCCACCTACGAGCAGTACTTC
NA TRBJ1-6 NA TRBV27 15 CASSSWTAGGSPLHF TGTGCCAGCAGTAGTTGGACGGCTGGAGGTTCACCCCTCCACTTT
TRBD2 TRBJ2-1 NA TRBV18 17 CASSRALAGVTHNEQFF TGTGCCAGCTCACGTGCACTAGCGGGAGTTACGCACAATGAGCAGTTCTTC
TRBD1 TRBJ2-2 once TRBV9 15 CASSVGSRGTGELFF TGTGCCAGCAGCGTAGGTAGCAGGGGGACCGGGGAGCTGTTTTTT
NA TRBJ2-3 NA TRBV19 14 CASRQGTSTDTQYF TGTGCCAGTAGGCAGGGTACCAGCACAGATACGCAGTATTTT
TRBD2 TRBJ2-1 NA TRBV29-1 13 CSVRTSGANEQFF TGCAGCGTTAGGACTAGCGGAGCCAATGAGCAGTTCTTC
NA TRBJ2-7 NA TRBV5-1 16 CASSRTTTMSSYEQYF TGCGCCAGCAGCCGGACTACCACCATGAGCTCCTACGAGCAGTACTTC
NA TRBJ2-5 NA TRBV5-6 13 CASSLGVGGWMDF TGTGCCAGCAGCTTGGGGGTCGGGGGTTGGATGGACTTC
TRBD1 TRBJ2-5 few TRBV5-1 14 CASSKTGGQETQYF TGCGCCAGCAGCAAGACAGGGGGTCAGGAGACCCAGTACTTC
NA TRBJ2-3 once TRBV5-1 15 CASSLDRAYSDTQYF TGCGCCAGCAGCTTGGATCGGGCATACTCAGATACGCAGTATTTT
NA TRBJ1-2 NA TRBV7-9 14 CASSLVLPESGYTF TGTGCCAGCAGCTTAGTTCTGCCGGAATCGGGCTACACCTTC
TRBD1 TRBJ1-1 NA TRBV10-3 14 CATGQVNMNTEAFF TGTGCCACGGGACAGGTCAACATGAACACTGAAGCTTTCTTT
NA TRBJ2-5 NA TRBV2 15 CASSYFSHVQETQYF TGTGCCAGCAGTTATTTCTCACACGTACAAGAGACCCAGTACTTC
NA TRBJ2-3 NA TRBV18 16 CASSPRGREIADTQYF TGTGCCAGCTCACCACGAGGGCGGGAAATTGCAGATACGCAGTATTTT
NA TRBJ1-5 NA TRBV7-9 14 CASSLQGEGQPQHF TGTGCCAGCAGCCTACAGGGAGAAGGGCAGCCCCAGCATTTT
TRBD1 TRBJ2-5 NA TRBV6-5 14 CASRLDRGHWTQYF TGTGCCAGCAGGTTAGACAGGGGCCATTGGACCCAGTACTTC
TRBD1 TRBJ2-1 few TRBV14 14 CASSQDGTVNEQFF TGTGCCAGCAGCCAAGATGGGACAGTCAATGAGCAGTTCTTC